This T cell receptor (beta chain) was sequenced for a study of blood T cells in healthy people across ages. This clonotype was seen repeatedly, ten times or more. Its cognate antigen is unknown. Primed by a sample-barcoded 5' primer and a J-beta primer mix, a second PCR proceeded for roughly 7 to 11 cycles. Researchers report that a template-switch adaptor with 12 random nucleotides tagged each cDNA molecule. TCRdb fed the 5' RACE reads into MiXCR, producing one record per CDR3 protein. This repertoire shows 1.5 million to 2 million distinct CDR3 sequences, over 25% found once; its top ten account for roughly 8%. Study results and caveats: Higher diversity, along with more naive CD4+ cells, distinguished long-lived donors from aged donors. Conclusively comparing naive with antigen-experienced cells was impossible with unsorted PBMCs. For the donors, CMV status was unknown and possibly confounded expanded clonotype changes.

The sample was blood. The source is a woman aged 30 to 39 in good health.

The CDR3 coding sequence is TGCAGTGCTAGGGGAGCAGTCAGGGGGAATGAGCAGTTCTTC. Amino acid sequence: CSARGAVRGNEQFF. V gene TRBV20-1 combines with J gene TRBJ2-1, with 7 bases identical to TRBD1. The trim removed 3 bases at V and 7 bases at J, leaving 9 bases unmatched. The CDR3 contains 14 residues. Germline V lookup: CDR1 DFQATT, CDR2 SNEGSKA (reference sequence).